Shown below are 26 T cell receptor beta chains from a single sample sequenced in a study of CD8+ T cells in alopecia areata. cDNA prepared by RNA extraction and subsequent reverse transcription served as the template for sequencing. The repertoire was sequenced with immunoSEQ multiplex PCR; TCRdb's copy has only in-frame clones and lacks some. In the table there are approximately 140,000 clones, 47% of which are singletons. The sample comprised CD4+ T cells sorted from blood. The source is a human donor with alopecia areata.

The chain has TRBV4-2 and TRBJ2-7; 8 positions agree with TRBD2. Per the germline V gene, CDR1 is LGHNA and CDR2 is YNFKEQ. V lost 0 bases and J lost 7; bases outside the gene matches: 8. The CDR3 is 15 amino acids. CDR3 in DNA: TGTGCCAGCAGCCAAGACCCAGCGGGAGTCGGTGAGCAGTACTTC. Its protein product is CASSQDPAGVGEQYF.

The table lists this clone with a few counts. The rearrangement links TRBV6-5 to TRBJ2-3; TRBD1 aligns across 7 bases. Germline CDR1 and CDR2: MNHEY and SVGAGI. J gave up 1 base and V 6 bases, and 7 bases lay outside the gene matches. The CDR3 length is 15 residues. The DNA for the CDR3 is TGTGCCAGCAGCCGAACCGGGACAGGCACAGATACGCAGTATTTT. It codes for CASSRTGTGTDTQYF.

This clone was recorded only once. The chain combines TRBV5-1 with TRBJ1-5; no clear D gene. The CDR3 runs to 15 residues. Germline-derived CDR1 and CDR2 are SGHRS and YFSETQ. Trimming cost V 5 bases and J 1 base, with 13 bases left between them. The CDR3 nucleotides read TGCGCCAGCAGACCGAGCCATGCCAGCAATCAGCCCCAGCATTTT. Encoded protein: CASRPSHASNQPQHF. Based on the CDR3 plus reference TRBV5-1 and TRBJ1-5, the full variable domain is KAGVTQTPRYLIKTRGQQVTLSCSPISGHRSVSWYQQTPGQGLQFLFEYFSETQRNKGNFPGRFSGRQFSNSRSEMNVSTLELGDSALYLCASRPSHASNQPQHFGDGTRLSIL.

The chain has TRBV30 and TRBJ1-5; 7 bases align to TRBD1. The V segment lost 0 bases and the J segment 4 bases; nucleotides outside the gene matches: 6. The CDR3 extends over 15 amino acids. Germline V CDR1 and CDR2: GTSNPN, SVGIG (reference sequence). Written as DNA, the CDR3 is TGTGCCTGGAGTGTACGGGCAGGGGGGAATCAGCCCCAGCATTTT. It encodes CAWSVRAGGNQPQHF.

CDR3 coding DNA: TGCGCCAGCAGAGTGAACGTCGGGATTTTCACAGATACGCAGTATTTT. Protein product: CASRVNVGIFTDTQYF. This sequence joins TRBV5-1 and TRBJ2-3; tentative D call: TRBD2 (5 bases). Looked up from germline, CDR1 is SGHRS and CDR2 is YFSETQ. With 5 bases removed from V and 2 bases from J, the gap between germline ends came to 18 bases. The CDR3 runs to 16 residues.

In its sample, this clone was seen a few times. The CDR3 region has the DNA TGCAGCGTTGATGGGACAGGGTACGAGCAGTACTTC. The encoded protein is CSVDGTGYEQYF. The rearrangement uses TRBV29-1 and TRBJ2-7, with 9 bases identical to TRBD1. Germline V gene data show CDR1 as SQVTM and CDR2 as ANQGSEA. The CDR3 totals 12 residues. The trim removed 3 bases at V and 4 bases at J, leaving 1 base unmatched.

This rearrangement joins TRBV28 to TRBJ2-5, with TRBD1 matching 7 bases. The CDR3 covers 14 residues. V dropped 8 bases and J dropped 4; count of bases not matched to a gene: 10. Germline CDR1 is MDHEN and CDR2 is SYDVKM. As DNA, the CDR3 is TGTGCCAGCCAGTCAGAGGGGGCGGCAGAGACCCAGTACTTC. It yields the protein CASQSEGAAETQYF.

The chain employs TRBV23-1 and TRBJ2-7; possible D gene TRBD1, 6 bases. TRBV23-1 is an ORF; its function is uncertain. Trimming shortened V by 2 bases and J by 3 bases, and 14 bases separated the two germline ends. This CDR3 has 15 residues. The CDR3 DNA reads as TGCGCCAGCAGTCAACCTCACAGGGTGGGCTACGAGCAGTACTTC. Its translation: CASSQPHRVGYEQYF.

In its sample, this clone was seen once. The CDR3 region has the DNA TGTGCCAGCAGCCAAGAAAAGGTGATAGCGGGAGTTAATGAGCAGTTCTTC. Protein: CASSQEKVIAGVNEQFF. The chain couples TRBV14 to TRBJ2-1; the match to TRBD2 covers 9 bases. Germline V gene data show CDR1 as SGHDN and CDR2 as FVKESK. V shed 0 bases, J shed 7 bases, and the junction held 10 bases outside the gene matches. There are 17 residues in the CDR3.

A few counts support this clone. This rearrangement joins TRBV14 to TRBJ1-1, with no clear D. The V and J ends lost 1 base and 6 bases respectively, with 9 bases between them. In germline, CDR1 is SGHDN, CDR2 FVKESK. This CDR3 has 13 amino acids. The CDR3 coding sequence is TGTGCCAGCAGCCAAGTGTGGTACTCTGAAGCTTTCTTT. This codes for CASSQVWYSEAFF.

The chain carries TRBV7-9 and TRBJ1-4; D not certain. V was trimmed by 5 bases and J by 4 bases, leaving 11 bases between them. CDR1 and CDR2 from the germline V gene are SEHNR and FQNEAQ (reference sequence). The length of the CDR3 is 14 residues. CDR3: CASSQDRSNEKLFF. In DNA form, the CDR3 reads TGTGCCAGCAGCCAAGATCGCAGTAATGAAAAACTGTTTTTT.

The V and J genes are TRBV7-8 and TRBJ2-5, with 8 nucleotides matching TRBD1. V dropped 4 bases and J dropped 5; count of bases not matched to a gene: 9. CDR1 and CDR2 from the germline V gene are SGHVS and FQNEAQ. This CDR3 is built from 15 residues. The CDR3 loop is CASSSRDRGGETQYF. For the CDR3, the DNA is TGTGCCAGCAGCTCCCGTGACAGGGGTGGGGAGACCCAGTACTTC.

This chain links TRBV18 with TRBJ1-1; D not certain. Germline assignment: CDR1 KGHSH and CDR2 LQKENI. V lost 0 bases and J lost 1, with 6 bases in between. The CDR3 sequence is 14 residues long. The CDR3 nucleotides are TGTGCCAGCTCACCACCAGCCACGAACACTGAAGCTTTCTTT. Translated, it gives CASSPPATNTEAFF. The full variable domain, rest sourced from reference TRBV18 and TRBJ1-1, is NAGVMQNPRHLVRRRGQEARLRCSPMKGHSHVYWYRQLPEEGLKFMVYLQKENIIDESGMPKERFSAEFPKEGPSILRIQQVVRGDSAAYFCASSPPATNTEAFFGQGTRLTVV.

V gene TRBV29-1 combines with J gene TRBJ2-5; a possible D gene is TRBD2 (6 bases). Germline-derived CDR1 and CDR2 are SQVTM and ANQGSEA. CDR3 length: 13 amino acids. Trimming removed 3 bases from V and 4 bases from J, with 12 bases in between. The CDR3 DNA follows: TGCAGCGTTGATCTGCGGGACGCAGAGACCCAGTACTTC. It yields the protein CSVDLRDAETQYF.

Many counts were recorded for this clone. This sequence joins TRBV30 and TRBJ2-7; tentative D call: TRBD2 (6 bases). The CDR3 contains 13 residues. Germline-derived CDR1 and CDR2 are GTSNPN and SVGIG (reference sequence). Trimming removed 5 bases at V and 2 bases at J, with 13 bases between. Written as DNA, the CDR3 is TGTGCCTGGGCCCGGGACTTCCCCTACGAGCAGTACTTC. It codes for CAWARDFPYEQYF.

This clone was picked up a small number of times. The rearrangement uses TRBV7-8 and TRBJ2-5, with 7 nucleotides matching TRBD1. Germline V CDR1 and CDR2: SGHVS, FQNEAQ. With 5 bases clipped from V and 4 bases from J, the junction kept 7 bases outside the gene matches. This CDR3 is built from 14 residues. The CDR3, as DNA: TGTGCCAGCAGCGTAGACAGGGTTGTAGAGACCCAGTACTTC. Translating it yields CASSVDRVVETQYF.

This clone was recorded a few times. This chain uses TRBV7-9 with TRBJ2-3; the D is unclear. The CDR3 is 12 residues long. Germline V lookup: CDR1 SEHNR, CDR2 FQNEAQ (reference sequence). Deletions cut 3 bases from V and 3 bases from J, with 4 bases between. As DNA, the CDR3 is TGTGCCAGCAGCTTCCCGACAGATACGCAGTATTTT. Translated: CASSFPTDTQYF.

This clone showed up just a few times. The chain joins TRBV7-3 to TRBJ2-5, with a tentative D call TRBD2 (5 bases). This CDR3 is built from 15 residues. The ends were cut back, 1 base at V and 5 bases at J, with 14 bases in the middle. Looked up from germline, CDR1 is SGHTA and CDR2 is FQGTGA. The CDR3 loop reads CASSLMEAGLETQYF. The CDR3 DNA is TGTGCCAGCAGCTTAATGGAGGCTGGCCTCGAGACCCAGTACTTC.

The chain has TRBV2 and TRBJ2-7; TRBD1 agrees at 11 bases. The CDR3 consists of 14 residues. Trimming cost V 6 bases and J 3 bases; bases outside gene matches: 4. Germline loops: CDR1 SNHLY, CDR2 FYNNEI. CDR3 in amino acids: CASSTGTGGYEQYF. The CDR3 region has the DNA TGTGCCAGCAGCACCGGGACAGGGGGCTACGAGCAGTACTTC. Looking up the rest from reference TRBV2 and TRBJ2-7 gives the full variable domain: EPEVTQTPSHQVTQMGQEVILRCVPISNHLYFYWYRQILGQKVEFLVSFYNNEISEKSEIFDDQFSVERPDGSNFTLKIRSTKLEDSAMYFCASSTGTGGYEQYFGPGTRLTVT.

The J gene is TRBJ2-3, the V gene TRBV15, with 7 nucleotides matching TRBD2. Germline values: CDR1 LNHNV, CDR2 YYDKDF (reference sequence). The CDR3 runs to 16 residues. V gave up 2 bases and J gave up 4 bases; unmatched junction bases: 9. The CDR3 nucleotides are TGTGCCACCAGCAGATCGCCCAGACTAGCCCCAGATACGCAGTATTTT. Translating it yields CATSRSPRLAPDTQYF.

The rearrangement uses TRBV5-1 and TRBJ2-1; TRBD2 agrees at 8 bases. The CDR3 contains 14 residues. V dropped 9 bases and J dropped 7; count of bases not matched to a gene: 12. The germline V gene encodes CDR1 SGHRS and CDR2 YFSETQ. The CDR3 sequence is CATTSGVVQNEQFF. The CDR3 DNA follows: TGCGCCACAACTAGCGGCGTGGTGCAAAATGAGCAGTTCTTC.

There are a few counts of this clone. The chain joins TRBV28 to TRBJ2-2; D remains ambiguous. CDR1 and CDR2 (germline): MDHEN, SYDVKM. V shed 5 bases and J shed 7 bases, with 8 bases lying between them. There are 12 residues in the CDR3. As DNA, the CDR3 is TGTGCCAGCAGTCCCGTGTTCGGGGAGCTGTTTTTT. Protein sequence: CASSPVFGELFF.

This CDR3 reads CASSLIPNYGYTF. Written as DNA, the CDR3 is TGTGCCAGCAGTTTAATCCCCAACTATGGCTACACCTTC. The gene calls are TRBV27 and TRBJ1-2; D gene ambiguous. Germline-derived CDR1 and CDR2 are MNHEY and SMNVEV (reference sequence). The CDR3 runs to 13 residues. V was trimmed by 2 bases and J by 2 bases, leaving 6 bases between them.

The V and J genes are TRBV2 and TRBJ2-3, with D possibly matching TRBD1 (6 bases). Germline lookup yields CDR1 SNHLY and CDR2 FYNNEI. Trimming took off 4 bases at V and 0 bases at J, with 11 bases between the two ends. CDR3 length equals 15 residues. The CDR3 spells CASSAGQWSTDTQYF. DNA of the CDR3: TGTGCCAGCAGTGCGGGACAATGGAGCACAGATACGCAGTATTTT.

The chain uses TRBV4-1 and TRBJ2-7, with D tentatively TRBD1 (6 bases). Looked up from germline, CDR1 is MGHRA and CDR2 is YSYEKL. The V end was cut by 5 bases, the J end by 6 bases, with 17 bases between. The CDR3 is 14 amino acids. The chain's CDR3 is CASSYSTGPSEQYF. In nucleotides, the CDR3 is TGCGCCAGCAGCTATAGCACAGGGCCCTCCGAGCAGTACTTC.

The sample holds a few counts of this clone. The chain combines TRBV18 with TRBJ2-7; D is perhaps TRBD2 (5 bases). Germline CDR1 is KGHSH and CDR2 is LQKENI. The CDR3 is 14 residues long. Trimming took 3 bases from V and 5 from J, leaving 14 bases between them. CDR3 nucleotide sequence: TGTGCCAGCTCACCTCGTGGGAGTGCCGACGAGCAGTACTTC. It codes for CASSPRGSADEQYF.